This T cell receptor beta chain was recovered during a study of Tregs in tolerant kidney transplant recipients. Whole-study findings and limits: Biological reproducibility was not directly addressed, but technical replication error appeared minimal.

Method: immunoSEQ multiplex PCR; TCRdb's copy keeps in-frame clones and lacks some. The table includes tens of thousands of clones, about 92% detected once. As regards this clone: The antigen is undetermined.

V gave up 5 bases and J gave up 3 bases, with 14 bases separating them. The CDR3 length is 14 residues. Germline CDR1 is SGHVS and CDR2 is FQNEAQ. CD4+CD25+CD127- Tregs, CD4+CD25- non-Tregs, CD4 and CD8 cells were sorted. Material: CD8+ T cells from blood. The receptor was derived from a human donor in good health. This rearrangement joins TRBV7-8 to TRBJ2-7; no clear D. The DNA for the CDR3 is TGTGCCAGCAGCCAACACAGATCCTTCTACGAGCAGTACTTC. Its protein product is CASSQHRSFYEQYF.